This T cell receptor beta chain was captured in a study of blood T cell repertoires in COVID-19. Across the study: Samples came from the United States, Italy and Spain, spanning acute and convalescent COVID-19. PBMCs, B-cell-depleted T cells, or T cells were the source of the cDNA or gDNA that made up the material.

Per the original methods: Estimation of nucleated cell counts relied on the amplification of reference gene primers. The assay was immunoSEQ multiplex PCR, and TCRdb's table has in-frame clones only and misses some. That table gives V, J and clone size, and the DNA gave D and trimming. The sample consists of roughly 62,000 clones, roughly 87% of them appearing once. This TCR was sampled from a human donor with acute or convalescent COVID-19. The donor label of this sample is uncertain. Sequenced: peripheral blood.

The CDR3 reads CASSSIDRAAGEKLFF. DNA of the CDR3: TGTGCCAGCAGCTCAATCGACAGGGCGGCTGGTGAAAAACTGTTTTTT. The chain employs TRBV5-4 and TRBJ1-4; 7 bases map to TRBD1. This CDR3 spans 16 amino acids. Germline CDR1 is SGHNT and CDR2 is YYREEE (reference sequence). Trimming at V came to 3 bases and at J to 7 bases, leaving 12 bases not matched to a gene.